The 11 T cell receptor beta chains below all came from one sample that was sequenced in a study of regulatory T cells in long-lasting Graves disease. HTBI primers from iRepertoire and Arm-PCR of CDR3 regions yielded the TCR beta libraries. MiXCR, run by TCRdb on the multiplex PCR reads, gives a single entry per CDR3 protein. The sample includes 350,000 to 450,000 distinct CDR3 sequences, 20% to 25% seen only once; the top ten take around an eighth. Time point meaning: persistent/refractory GD, antithyroid drugs over 5 years with positive TRAb. With RNA extracted from PBMCs as input, the TCR library was made. The specimen was peripheral blood mononuclear cells (PBMCs), collected when the disease was refractory, from a patient treated with antithyroid drugs. Receptor source: a female donor with Graves disease.

The rearrangement links TRBV13 to TRBJ1-6, with 7 bases identical to TRBD1. The V segment lost 5 bases and the J segment 9 bases; nucleotides outside the gene matches: 16. The CDR3 consists of 17 residues. In germline, CDR1 is PRHDT, CDR2 FYEKMQ (reference sequence). CDR3 loop: CASSQPSSTGIRSPLHF. The DNA of the CDR3 is TGTGCCAGCAGCCAACCCAGCTCGACAGGGATACGTTCACCCCTCCACTTT.

This clonotype was observed a handful of times. The chain uses TRBV7-9 and TRBJ2-7; 9 bases fit TRBD1. Germline V CDR1 and CDR2: SEHNR, FQNEAQ (reference sequence). The J segment lost 4 bases and the V segment lost 11 bases, leaving 9 bases of the junction unmatched. The CDR3 sequence is 13 residues long. CDR3 in amino acids: CAAEGTGRYEQYF. The CDR3 bases are TGTGCCGCCGAGGGGACAGGGAGGTACGAGCAGTACTTC. Full variable domain (rest looked up from reference TRBV7-9 and TRBJ2-7): DTGVSQNPRHKITKRGQNVTFRCDPISEHNRLYWYRQTLGQGPEFLTYFQNEAQLEKSRLLSDRFSAERPKGSFSTLEIQRTEQGDSAMYLCAAEGTGRYEQYFGPGTRLTVT.

This clonotype has a handful of counts. This chain connects TRBV28 to TRBJ2-7; D is undetermined. Trimming removed 5 bases from V and 6 bases from J, with 8 bases in between. The germline gives CDR1 MDHEN, CDR2 SYDVKM. The CDR3 runs to 11 residues. The CDR3 DNA sequence: TGTGCCAGCAGTCCCCGTTCCGAGCAGTACTTC. It specifies CASSPRSEQYF.

This clonotype was detected ten times or more. The chain uses TRBV15 and TRBJ2-2; unclear D gene. Germline CDR1 is LNHNV and CDR2 is YYDKDF (reference sequence). The ends were cut back, 6 bases at V and 4 bases at J, with 9 bases in the middle. CDR3 length: 13 residues. The CDR3 region is CATRLLLTGELFF. CDR3 nucleotides: TGTGCCACCAGATTACTTCTCACCGGGGAGCTGTTTTTT.

The chain links TRBV3-1 to TRBJ1-2, with D tentatively TRBD1 (5 bases). Germline CDR1 and CDR2: LGHDT and YNNKEL (reference sequence). V was clipped by 1 base and J by 6 bases, with 12 bases between them. The length of the CDR3 is 14 residues. The DNA for the CDR3 is TGTGCCAGCAGCCAAGGAGCCGGGGCGGATGGCTACACCTTC. Protein product: CASSQGAGADGYTF.

V is TRBV10-2 and J is TRBJ2-7; 7 nucleotides align to TRBD2. With 7 bases clipped from V and 1 base from J, the junction kept 4 bases outside the gene matches. Germline values: CDR1 WSHSY, CDR2 SAAADI. The CDR3 runs 13 residues. The CDR3 nucleotides read TGCGCCAGCAATGCGGGACTATCCTACGAGCAGTACTTC. It codes for CASNAGLSYEQYF.

J is TRBJ2-6 and V is TRBV7-8; TRBD2 might be the D (5 bases). Germline CDR1 SGHVS, CDR2 FQNEAQ. V lost 3 bases to trimming and J lost 1 base, with 10 bases between them. This CDR3 comprises 16 residues. This CDR3 is CASSFGGISGANVLTF. The DNA for the CDR3 is TGTGCCAGCAGCTTCGGAGGCATTTCTGGGGCCAACGTCCTGACTTTC.

In the case of this clonotype: The CDR3 does not close with the conserved phenylalanine or tryptophan, likely indicating a read error. The CDR3 loop reads CASRDLQGSETQYY. The CDR3 DNA reads as TGCGCCAGCAGAGATTTACAGGGTTCGGAGACCCAGTACTAC. V and J are TRBV10-2 and TRBJ2-5, with D possibly TRBD1 on 6 matching bases. Germline V gene data show CDR1 as WSHSY and CDR2 as SAAADI. This CDR3 contains 14 residues. V was trimmed by 6 bases and J by 5 bases, leaving 16 bases between them.

The chain links TRBV12-3 or TRBV12-4 to TRBJ2-1; the D gene is possibly TRBD1 (6 bases). This CDR3 has 14 residues. The V and J ends lost 2 bases and 6 bases respectively, with 11 bases between them. CDR3 DNA sequence: TGTGCCAGCAGTTTAAGTGGACAGCTCAATGAGCAGTTCTTC. This codes for CASSLSGQLNEQFF.

The sample holds many counts of this clonotype. V gene TRBV29-1 combines with J gene TRBJ2-5, with TRBD2 as a possible D gene (7 bases). Per germline, CDR1 SQVTM and CDR2 ANQGSEA. The CDR3 length is 12 residues. V dropped 8 bases and J dropped 3 bases, with 13 bases sitting between them. CDR3 sequence (DNA): TGCAGCACTTCGGGGGGCGAAGAGACCCAGTACTTC. It is translated as CSTSGGEETQYF.

This clonotype showed up many times. J is TRBJ1-2 and V is TRBV28, with a possible D match to TRBD1 (6 bases). Germline loops: CDR1 MDHEN, CDR2 SYDVKM. V gave up 5 bases and J gave up 4 bases, with 17 bases separating them. This CDR3 contains 15 residues. CDR3: CASSHPTGGSYGYTF. The CDR3 DNA is TGTGCCAGCAGTCATCCGACAGGCGGTTCCTATGGCTACACCTTC.